This entry lists 17 T cell receptor beta chains sequenced from one sample in a study of control samples from healthy donors and cancer patients. Using immunoSEQ multiplex PCR, the repertoire was profiled, and TCRdb retains in-frame clones only, with some absent. The profile shows some 140,000 clones, 94% of them singletons. The sequenced sample consisted of blood. The source of these receptors is a man aged 40-49 years in good health.

The genes are TRBV7-8 and TRBJ1-1; tentatively, D is TRBD1 (6 bases). Germline V gene sequence: CDR1 SGHVS, CDR2 FQNEAQ. This CDR3 is built from 14 residues. Trimming took off 5 bases at V and 3 bases at J, with 13 bases between the two ends. The CDR3 coding sequence is TGTGCCAGCAGCAAAGGGGGGTCCCACACTGAAGCTTTCTTT. This gives the protein CASSKGGSHTEAFF.

This clone showed up just once. The V gene is TRBV6-6, the J gene TRBJ2-1; D gene ambiguous. The CDR3 totals 14 residues. Germline loops: CDR1 MNHNY, CDR2 SVGAGI (reference sequence). V dropped 8 bases and J dropped 0 bases, with 11 bases sitting between them. CDR3 in DNA: TGTGCCAGCGGAATTTGGGGCTCCTACAATGAGCAGTTCTTC. Protein product: CASGIWGSYNEQFF.

This chain joins TRBV6-5 and TRBJ1-2; D possibly corresponds to TRBD1 (6 bases). CDR3 length: 14 residues. Germline V gives CDR1 MNHEY, CDR2 SVGAGI. Trimming shortened V by 6 bases and J by 2 bases, and 13 bases separated the two germline ends. Here the CDR3 reads CASRHIGQNYGYTF. The CDR3 nucleotides read TGTGCCAGCAGACATATAGGACAGAACTATGGCTACACCTTC.

This sequence joins TRBV6-5 and TRBJ1-3, with TRBD1 identical over 7 bases. The CDR3 is 16 residues long. Germline loops: CDR1 MNHEY, CDR2 SVGAGI. Trimming took 4 bases from V and 0 from J; bases not matched to a gene: 6. CDR3 sequence (DNA): TGTGCCAGCAGTTTGACTGGGACAGCCTCTGGAAACACCATATATTTT. Its protein product is CASSLTGTASGNTIYF.

This chain joins TRBV7-9 and TRBJ1-4; D call uncertain. Germline V gene sequence: CDR1 SEHNR, CDR2 FQNEAQ (reference sequence). Deletions cut 0 bases from V and 0 bases from J, with 8 bases between. CDR3 length: 16 amino acids. CDR3 protein: CASSLASSATNEKLFF. Written as DNA, the CDR3 is TGTGCCAGCAGCTTAGCCAGTTCGGCAACTAATGAAAAACTGTTTTTT.

The chain has TRBV27 and TRBJ1-2; the D is unclear. The CDR3 has 10 amino acids. Trimming stripped 1 base from V and 6 bases from J, with 0 bases between. Per the germline V gene, CDR1 is MNHEY and CDR2 is SMNVEV (reference sequence). CDR3 region: CASSLYGYTF. CDR3 coding DNA: TGTGCCAGCAGTTTATATGGCTACACCTTC.

The V and J genes are TRBV7-9 and TRBJ1-2; maybe TRBD1 (6 bases). This CDR3 has 16 amino acids. CDR1 and CDR2 from the germline V gene are SEHNR and FQNEAQ (reference sequence). V lost 5 bases, J lost 0 bases, and 16 bases lay in between. CDR3 protein: CASSQWTVLANYGYTF. CDR3 in DNA: TGTGCCAGCAGCCAATGGACAGTATTAGCTAACTATGGCTACACCTTC.

This clone has a handful of counts. The chain carries TRBV18 and TRBJ1-5; no clear D gene. CDR3 length equals 15 residues. The germline CDR1 and CDR2 sequences are KGHSH and LQKENI. V lost 3 bases to trimming and J lost 2 bases, with 11 bases between them. This CDR3 is CASSPWGGRNQPQHF. CDR3 DNA sequence: TGTGCCAGCTCACCCTGGGGAGGGCGCAATCAGCCCCAGCATTTT.

The V and J genes are TRBV5-1 and TRBJ1-2, with unresolved D. This CDR3 has 13 residues. The V gene's germline CDR1 is SGHRS and CDR2 YFSETQ. With 0 bases removed from V and 6 bases from J, the gap between germline ends came to 9 bases. CDR3 in DNA: TGCGCCAGCAGCTTGGATGCCGCCGATGGCTACACCTTC. Protein sequence: CASSLDAADGYTF.

This clone was seen just once. This sequence joins TRBV12-3 or TRBV12-4 and TRBJ2-7; D tentatively fits TRBD1 or TRBD2 (5 bases each). Trimming stripped 5 bases from V and 12 bases from J, with 17 bases between. The CDR3 contains 12 residues. For the CDR3, the DNA is TGTGCCAGCAGTCTGCGTCGGGGCCAACCGTACTTC. Translation: CASSLRRGQPYF.

The chain couples TRBV28 to TRBJ2-7; D tentatively reads TRBD1 or TRBD2 (7 bases each). The V gene's germline CDR1 is MDHEN and CDR2 SYDVKM. Trimming cost V 2 bases and J 2 bases, with 10 bases left between them. There are 14 residues in the CDR3. CDR3: CASSLAGGAYEQYF. The CDR3 nucleotides read TGTGCCAGCAGTTTAGCAGGGGGGGCCTACGAGCAGTACTTC. Full variable domain (missing parts from reference TRBV28 and TRBJ2-7): DVKVTQSSRYLVKRTGEKVFLECVQDMDHENMFWYRQDPGLGLRLIYFSYDVKMKEKGDIPEGYSVSREKKERFSLILESASTNQTSMYLCASSLAGGAYEQYFGPGTRLTVT.

The rearrangement joins TRBV11-2 to TRBJ2-7, with unresolved D. Trimming removed 7 bases from V and 3 bases from J, with 13 bases in between. The germline CDR1 and CDR2 sequences are SGHAT and FQNNGV. This CDR3 contains 13 residues. The DNA for the CDR3 is TGTGCCAGCACCCTTAGTCCCAGCTACGAGCAGTACTTC. Translated, it gives CASTLSPSYEQYF.

V usage is TRBV6-6 and J usage is TRBJ1-2, with D perhaps TRBD1 (5 bases). CDR1 and CDR2 from the germline V gene are MNHNY and SVGAGI (reference sequence). The CDR3 contains 16 residues. Trimming removed 5 bases from V and 0 bases from J, with 16 bases in between. The CDR3 is CASSPSWGGTNYGYTF. CDR3 in DNA: TGTGCCAGCAGTCCCTCCTGGGGGGGGACTAACTATGGCTACACCTTC.

The chain recombines TRBV24-1 with TRBJ2-1, with D uncertain. Deletions cut 1 base from V and 0 bases from J, with 9 bases between. The germline CDR1 and CDR2 sequences are KGHDR and SFDVKD. The CDR3 loop spans 16 amino acids. The DNA for the CDR3 is TGTGCCACCAGTGATTTAAGGAGTAGCTCCTACAATGAGCAGTTCTTC. This gives the protein CATSDLRSSSYNEQFF.

The chain employs TRBV6-5 and TRBJ1-4, with 7 nucleotides matching TRBD1. V was pared by 6 bases and J by 8 bases, with 9 bases of the junction left unmatched. Germline loops: CDR1 MNHEY, CDR2 SVGAGI. This CDR3 contains 14 residues. CDR3 protein: CASSRRDSREKLFF. CDR3 DNA: TGTGCCAGCAGCCGGAGGGACAGTAGAGAAAAACTGTTTTTT.

The V gene is TRBV5-1, the J gene TRBJ2-3; possibly TRBD2 for D (6 bases). This CDR3 has 14 amino acids. Germline V gene lookup returns CDR1 SGHRS and CDR2 YFSETQ. V was clipped by 8 bases and J by 1 base, with 14 bases between them. DNA for the CDR3: TGCGCCAGTACACGTGTAGCGGGCACAGATACGCAGTATTTT. Translation gives CASTRVAGTDTQYF. The variable domain in full, with the rest retrieved from reference TRBV5-1 and TRBJ2-3, is KAGVTQTPRYLIKTRGQQVTLSCSPISGHRSVSWYQQTPGQGLQFLFEYFSETQRNKGNFPGRFSGRQFSNSRSEMNVSTLELGDSALYLCASTRVAGTDTQYFGPGTRLTVL.

Notes on this clone: The identical CDR3 is also encoded by other nucleotide sequences in the sample. The chain carries TRBV12-5 and TRBJ1-1; D is unresolved. With 1 base removed from V and 2 bases from J, the gap between germline ends came to 5 bases. The CDR3 length is 13 residues. Germline CDR1 LGHNT, CDR2 FRNRAP. The CDR3 DNA is TGTGCTAGTGGTTTGGGTCCTAACACTGAAGCTTTCTTT. Translated: CASGLGPNTEAFF.